Below are 23 T cell receptor beta chains sequenced from a single sample in a study of beta chain features in type 1 diabetes. The study, taken as a whole, reports: A moderate, significant TCRB CDR3 shortening appeared in type 1 diabetes across four CD4+ subsets.

Sequencing targeted expressed TCRB transcripts, as all isolated RNA had been reverse transcribed. The repertoire was sequenced with immunoSEQ multiplex PCR; TCRdb's copy has only in-frame clones and lacks some. In the table there are 160,000 or so clones, about 10% of which are singletons. Their antigens are not known. The sample comprised central memory CD4+ T cells from blood. All receptors derive from a woman between 25 and 40 years old with type 1 diabetes.

The chain is built from TRBV4-1 and TRBJ2-6; D possibly corresponds to TRBD2 (6 bases). CDR3 length: 19 amino acids. The V end lost 0 bases, the J end lost 1 base, and 16 bases lay between the germline ends. Germline loops: CDR1 MGHRA, CDR2 YSYEKL. The chain's CDR3 is CASSQEFGGITSGANVLTF. CDR3 sequence (DNA): TGCGCCAGCAGCCAAGAATTTGGAGGGATAACGTCTGGGGCCAACGTCCTGACTTTC.

The chain combines TRBV11-2 with TRBJ2-5; 9 nucleotides line up with TRBD2. CDR1 SGHAT and CDR2 FQNNGV come from the germline V gene. V gave up 5 bases and J gave up 0 bases; unmatched junction bases: 1. CDR3 length: 14 residues. DNA of the CDR3: TGTGCCAGCAGCGGCGGGGGGGACCAAGAGACCCAGTACTTC. It yields the protein CASSGGGDQETQYF.

This sequence joins TRBV25-1 and TRBJ1-2, with D uncertain. The CDR3 covers 14 residues. Trimming left V 5 bases short and J 5 bases short, with 15 bases between. Per germline, CDR1 MGHDK and CDR2 SYGVNS. CDR3 protein: CASSRPSDFYGYTF. As DNA, the CDR3 is TGTGCCAGCAGTCGACCGAGCGACTTTTATGGCTACACCTTC.

This sequence joins TRBV11-2 and TRBJ1-5; D is perhaps TRBD1 (6 bases). Trimming cost V 5 bases and J 4 bases, with 9 bases left between them. The CDR3 is made up of 13 amino acids. Germline CDR1 and CDR2: SGHAT and FQNNGV. The CDR3 region is CASSQGTNQPQHF. The DNA of the CDR3 is TGTGCCAGCAGCCAGGGGACGAATCAGCCCCAGCATTTT.

In this sample, this clone turned up a few times. The chain links TRBV19 to TRBJ1-2; D uncertain. The CDR3 is made up of 16 amino acids. The germline CDR1 and CDR2 sequences are LNHDA and SQIVND (reference sequence). Between the trimmed V and J ends, which lost 1 base and 1 base, there was a span of 13 bases. The CDR3 spells CASSIGGNRFNYGYTF. CDR3 DNA: TGTGCCAGTAGTATAGGAGGGAATCGGTTTAACTATGGCTACACCTTC.

The J gene is TRBJ2-2, the V gene TRBV21-1; the DNA was not used to check the table's D call, TRBD1. TRBV21-1 has pseudogene status. The CDR3 length is 16 residues. CDR3 loop: CASSNGQHANTGELFF. DNA of the CDR3: TGTGCCAGCAGCAACGGACAGCACGCGAACACCGGGGAGCTGTTTTTT.

This sequence joins TRBV29-1 and TRBJ1-3; D is ambiguous. The CDR3 runs 12 residues. Trimming removed 6 bases at V and 0 bases at J, with 6 bases between. The V gene's germline CDR1 is SQVTM and CDR2 ANQGSEA. For the CDR3, the DNA is TGCAGCGTGTGGAGCTCTGGAAACACCATATATTTT. Amino acids: CSVWSSGNTIYF.

This rearrangement joins TRBV4-1 to TRBJ1-1; 8 nucleotides align to TRBD1. With V trimmed by 0 bases and J by 0 bases, 12 bases remained unmatched. The length of the CDR3 is 19 residues. CDR1 and CDR2 (germline): MGHRA, YSYEKL. The CDR3 DNA follows: TGCGCCAGCAGCCAAGACCAAGGACAGGGCTATGGAGTGAACACTGAAGCTTTCTTT. This codes for CASSQDQGQGYGVNTEAFF.

This clone has just a few counts. J is TRBJ1-2 and V is TRBV23-1, with TRBD1 matching over 8 bases. TRBV23-1 is labeled an ORF, and its function is uncertain. This CDR3 has 15 amino acids. With 0 bases clipped from V and 3 bases from J, the junction kept 3 bases outside the gene matches. The CDR3: CASSQSTGVDYGYTF. The DNA of the CDR3 is TGCGCCAGCAGTCAATCGACAGGGGTGGACTATGGCTACACCTTC.

This clone has just a few counts. The chain joins TRBV30 to TRBJ1-4; TRBD1 matches 8 bases. Unmatched junction bases numbered 14, after V lost 5 bases and J lost 12 bases. Germline CDR1 reads GTSNPN; CDR2 reads SVGIG (reference sequence). There are 14 residues in the CDR3. CDR3 DNA sequence: TGTGCCTGGGCGGACAGGGTTTGGGGGTCGGAACTGTTTTTT. Amino acids: CAWADRVWGSELFF.

This clone showed up just a few times. This chain uses TRBV30 with TRBJ2-2; D unclear. Germline V gene data show CDR1 as GTSNPN and CDR2 as SVGIG (reference sequence). This CDR3 contains 11 residues. The V gene lost 6 bases and the J gene lost 5 bases, with 7 bases spanning the gap. The CDR3 spells CACQVTGELFF. DNA for the CDR3: TGTGCCTGTCAGGTTACCGGGGAGCTGTTTTTT.

V and J are TRBV5-6 and TRBJ1-1; TRBD1 agrees at 7 bases. Germline assignment: CDR1 SGHDT and CDR2 YYEEEE. The CDR3 runs to 15 residues. V lost 2 bases, J lost 5 bases, and 9 bases stayed unmatched. The CDR3 loop reads CASSFLTGPATEAFF. CDR3 DNA: TGTGCCAGCAGCTTTCTGACAGGGCCAGCGACTGAAGCTTTCTTT.

The chain is built from TRBV27 and TRBJ1-5, with 8 bases lining up with TRBD1. Germline CDR1 and CDR2: MNHEY and SMNVEV (reference sequence). This CDR3 is 14 amino acids long. With V trimmed by 5 bases and J by 7 bases, 7 bases remained unmatched. Here the CDR3 DNA reads TGTGCCAGCAGTCACGACAGGGGTGAACAGCCCCAGCATTTT. It is translated as CASSHDRGEQPQHF.

This clone has just one count. The chain links TRBV2 to TRBJ2-1; 13 positions agree with TRBD2. Germline values: CDR1 SNHLY, CDR2 FYNNEI. The ends lost 5 bases at V and 8 bases at J; junction bases unmatched: 6. CDR3 length: 15 amino acids. The CDR3 region has the DNA TGTGCCAGCAGTTCACTAGCGGGAGGGCCGGATGAGCAGTTCTTC. Translating gives CASSSLAGGPDEQFF.

This clone showed up just a few times. The chain recombines TRBV10-2 with TRBJ2-3; 8 bases match TRBD2. Trimming took 8 bases from V and 2 from J; bases not matched to a gene: 3. In germline, CDR1 is WSHSY, CDR2 SAAADI. The CDR3 spans 13 residues. The CDR3 here is CASGTSNTDTQYF. DNA of the CDR3: TGCGCCAGCGGGACTAGTAACACAGATACGCAGTATTTT.

The chain joins TRBV19 to TRBJ2-1; 10 bases agree with TRBD2. CDR1 is LNHDA and CDR2 is SQIVND in the germline V gene (reference sequence). V lost 4 bases to trimming and J lost 0 bases; unmatched junction nucleotides: 6. The length of the CDR3 is 17 residues. This CDR3 reads CASSTGLAANSYNEQFF. The CDR3 DNA follows: TGTGCCAGTAGTACAGGACTAGCGGCAAACTCCTACAATGAGCAGTTCTTC.

This clone was detected ten times or more. The rearrangement joins TRBV28 to TRBJ1-5; no firm D call. Germline V lookup: CDR1 MDHEN, CDR2 SYDVKM. With 6 bases removed from V and 3 bases from J, the gap between germline ends came to 12 bases. CDR3 length: 14 residues. CDR3 amino acids: CASRVRGDNQPQHF. The CDR3, as DNA: TGTGCCAGCAGGGTCCGGGGAGACAATCAGCCCCAGCATTTT.

The sample holds a few counts of this clone. The chain uses TRBV19 and TRBJ2-1; the D is unclear. Germline lookup yields CDR1 LNHDA and CDR2 SQIVND (reference sequence). The V end was cut by 7 bases, the J end by 8 bases, with 9 bases between. The CDR3 has 11 residues. In nucleotides, the CDR3 is TGTGCCAGTAAAGCTAGGCATGAGCAGTTCTTC. Its protein is CASKARHEQFF.

The rearrangement uses TRBV6-5 and TRBJ1-5; TRBD1 aligns across 7 bases. The V gene end was trimmed by 6 bases and the J gene end by 3 bases; junction bases not matched to a gene: 8. The CDR3 has 15 amino acids. Germline CDR1 reads MNHEY; CDR2 reads SVGAGI. CDR3 sequence reads: CASSTRDRSNQPQHF. In DNA, the CDR3 is TGTGCCAGCAGCACGAGGGACAGATCCAATCAGCCCCAGCATTTT.

This clone was picked up a small number of times. This chain uses TRBV28 with TRBJ2-1, with TRBD1 matching 10 bases. The germline V gene encodes CDR1 MDHEN and CDR2 SYDVKM. CDR3 length: 15 amino acids. V gave up 8 bases and J gave up 3 bases; unmatched junction bases: 7. CDR3 nucleotide sequence: TGTGCCAGCCGTTCGGACAGGGGGATCTACAATGAGCAGTTCTTC. Translated, it gives CASRSDRGIYNEQFF.

This sequence joins TRBV28 and TRBJ2-5; 10 bases are shared with TRBD2. Germline-derived CDR1 and CDR2 are MDHEN and SYDVKM. V trimming: 3 bases; J trimming: 5 bases; junction bases outside the gene matches: 3. The CDR3 totals 14 residues. CDR3 amino acids: CASSFLAGVETQYF. The DNA for the CDR3 is TGTGCCAGCAGTTTCCTAGCGGGAGTTGAGACCCAGTACTTC.

V usage is TRBV5-1 and J usage is TRBJ2-7, with D hard to call. Germline assignment: CDR1 SGHRS and CDR2 YFSETQ. V was clipped by 1 base and J by 0 bases, with 8 bases between them. CDR3 length equals 14 residues. The CDR3 loop reads CASSLIGLSYEQYF. In nucleotides, the CDR3 is TGCGCCAGCAGCTTGATTGGGCTCTCCTACGAGCAGTACTTC.

This clone was counted a few times. The chain has TRBV10-3 and TRBJ2-5; 9 bases fit TRBD1. CDR1 ENHRY and CDR2 SYGVKD come from the germline V gene. The CDR3 runs 13 residues. The trim removed 5 bases at V and 3 bases at J, leaving 1 base unmatched. CDR3 nucleotide sequence: TGTGCCATCAGTTGGGACAGGGAAGAGACCCAGTACTTC. It yields the protein CAISWDREETQYF.